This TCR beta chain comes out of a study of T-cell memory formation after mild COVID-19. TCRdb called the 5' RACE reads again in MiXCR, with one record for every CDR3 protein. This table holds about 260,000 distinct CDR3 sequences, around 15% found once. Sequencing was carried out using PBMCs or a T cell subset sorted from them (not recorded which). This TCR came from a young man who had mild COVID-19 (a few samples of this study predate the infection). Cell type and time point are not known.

CDR3 DNA sequence: TGTGCCAGCGGACAACCGCGCACAGATACGCAGTATTTT. Translated: CASGQPRTDTQYF. This chain joins TRBV7-3 and TRBJ2-3, with TRBD1 as a possible D gene (5 bases). Trimming stripped 8 bases from V and 1 base from J, with 10 bases between. Germline CDR1 SGHTA, CDR2 FQGTGA. The CDR3 runs 13 residues.